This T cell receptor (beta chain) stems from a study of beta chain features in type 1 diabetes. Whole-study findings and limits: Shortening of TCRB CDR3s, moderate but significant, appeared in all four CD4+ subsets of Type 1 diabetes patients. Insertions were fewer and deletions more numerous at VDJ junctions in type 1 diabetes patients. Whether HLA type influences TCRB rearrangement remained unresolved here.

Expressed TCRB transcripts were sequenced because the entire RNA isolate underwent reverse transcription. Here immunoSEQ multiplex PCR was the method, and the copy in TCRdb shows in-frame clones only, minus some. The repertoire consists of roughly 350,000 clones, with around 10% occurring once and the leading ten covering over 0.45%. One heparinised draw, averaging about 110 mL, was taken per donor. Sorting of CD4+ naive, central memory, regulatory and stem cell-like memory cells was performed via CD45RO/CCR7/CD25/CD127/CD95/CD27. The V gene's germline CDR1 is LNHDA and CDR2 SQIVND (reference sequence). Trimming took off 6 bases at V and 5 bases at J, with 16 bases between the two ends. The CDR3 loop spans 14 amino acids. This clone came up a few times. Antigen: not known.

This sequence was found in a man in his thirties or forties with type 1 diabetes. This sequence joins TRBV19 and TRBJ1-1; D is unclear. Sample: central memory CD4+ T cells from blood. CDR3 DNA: TGTGCCAGTAGCAACACCGGAGTACGGACTGAAGCTTTCTTT. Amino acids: CASSNTGVRTEAFF. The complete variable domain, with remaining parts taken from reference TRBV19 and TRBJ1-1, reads DGGITQSPKYLFRKEGQNVTLSCEQNLNHDAMYWYRQDPGQGLRLIYYSQIVNDFQKGDIAEGYSVSREKKESFPLTVTSAQKNPTAFYLCASSNTGVRTEAFFGQGTRLTVV.